A selection of T cell receptor beta chains follows, all from one sample in a study of T-cell reconstitution after alpha-beta-depleted transplantation in children. TCRdb called the PCR reads again in MiXCR, with one record for every CDR3 protein. The table has 600,000 to 700,000 distinct CDR3 sequences, 15% to 20% seen once. The material was PBMCs from the stem cell graft donor, obtained from the stem cell graft. These receptors all come from a human donor who donated a stem cell graft to a child with acute myeloid leukemia. Both conserved end residues are part of each CDR3. D genes are given only for firm matches. Part of the rows lack a size; the others show once, few, many or a class for expanded clones.

TRBJ2-3,TRBD1,few,TRBV28,CASRTNRGPLGNTQYF,TGTGCCAGCAGGACCAACAGGGGGCCTCTTGGGAATACGCAGTATTTT
TRBJ1-1,NA,few,TRBV7-9,CASSPPLLNTEAFF,TGTGCCAGCAGCCCTCCCCTTTTAAACACTGAAGCTTTCTTT
TRBJ1-5,NA,few,TRBV20-1,CSARGGGGRKGNQPQHF,TGCAGTGCTAGGGGGGGTGGAGGGCGAAAGGGCAATCAGCCCCAGCATTTT
TRBJ2-1,NA,many,TRBV5-5,CASSLARSGEQFF,TGTGCCAGCAGCTTGGCCCGGTCGGGTGAGCAGTTCTTC
TRBJ1-5,NA,NA,TRBV20-1,CSARPSGRLNQPQHF,TGCAGTGCTAGGCCCTCGGGAAGGCTCAATCAGCCCCAGCATTTT
TRBJ2-5,NA,many,TRBV10-3,CAISDPLYRETQYF,TGTGCCATCAGTGATCCCCTGTACCGGGAGACCCAGTACTTC
TRBJ2-1,NA,many,TRBV4-2,CASSQEGGNEQFF,TGTGCCAGCAGCCAAGAGGGAGGCAATGAGCAGTTCTTC
TRBJ2-4,NA,many,TRBV12-3/TRBV12-4,CASSLETGPINIQYF,TGTGCCAGCAGTTTGGAAACGGGACCGATAAACATTCAGTACTTC
TRBJ2-3,NA,few,TRBV15,CATSRYSGTADLTTDTQYF,TGTGCCACCAGCAGATACTCAGGGACCGCCGACTTGACGACAGATACGCAGTATTTT
TRBJ2-5,NA,few,TRBV4-2,CASSTPTQTQYF,TGTGCCAGCAGCACACCCACTCAGACCCAGTACTTC